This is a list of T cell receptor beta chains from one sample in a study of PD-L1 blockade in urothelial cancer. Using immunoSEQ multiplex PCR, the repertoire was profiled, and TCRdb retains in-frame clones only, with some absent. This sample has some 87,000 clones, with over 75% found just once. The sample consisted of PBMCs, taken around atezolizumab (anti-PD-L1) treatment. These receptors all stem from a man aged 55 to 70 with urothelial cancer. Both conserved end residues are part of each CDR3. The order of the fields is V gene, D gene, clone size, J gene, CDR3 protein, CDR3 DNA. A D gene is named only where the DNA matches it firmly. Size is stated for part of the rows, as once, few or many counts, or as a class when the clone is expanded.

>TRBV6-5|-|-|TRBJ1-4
CASSYAGDSNEKLFF
TGTGCCAGCAGTTACGCCGGAGATTCTAATGAAAAACTGTTTTTT
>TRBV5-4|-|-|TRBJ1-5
CASSTVYGESNQPQHF
TGTGCCAGCAGCACTGTCTACGGGGAAAGCAATCAGCCCCAGCATTTT
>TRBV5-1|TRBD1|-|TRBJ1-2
CASSLKGAGYTF
TGCGCCAGCAGCTTGAAGGGGGCGGGCTACACCTTC
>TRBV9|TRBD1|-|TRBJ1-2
CASSPGDRNYGYTF
TGTGCCAGCAGCCCAGGGGACAGGAACTATGGCTACACCTTC
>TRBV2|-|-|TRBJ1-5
CASSGQGNQPQHF
TGTGCCAGCAGTGGGCAGGGAAACCAGCCCCAGCATTTT
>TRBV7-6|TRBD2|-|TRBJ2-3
CASSPGTSGTDTQYF
TGTGCCAGCAGCCCGGGGACTAGCGGAACAGATACGCAGTATTTT
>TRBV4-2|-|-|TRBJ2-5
CASSQDLEVQETQYF
TGTGCCAGCAGCCAAGACTTAGAGGTCCAAGAGACCCAGTACTTC
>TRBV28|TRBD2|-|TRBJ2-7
CASRPGLAGGPGYEQYF
TGTGCCAGCAGACCGGGACTAGCGGGGGGCCCCGGCTACGAGCAGTACTTC
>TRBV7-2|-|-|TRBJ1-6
CASSKEGTNSPLHF
TGTGCCAGCAGCAAAGAGGGGACAAATTCACCCCTCCACTTT
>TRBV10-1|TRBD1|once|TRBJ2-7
CASSTGQGPYEQYF
TGCGCCAGCAGTACGGGACAGGGACCCTACGAGCAGTACTTC
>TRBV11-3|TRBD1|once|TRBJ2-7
CASSPHLGQGLSSPYEQYF
TGTGCCAGCAGCCCACATTTGGGACAGGGCCTCTCTAGTCCCTACGAGCAGTACTTC
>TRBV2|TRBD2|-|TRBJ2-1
CASSVYREVEQFF
TGTGCCAGCAGTGTTTATCGGGAGGTTGAGCAGTTCTTC
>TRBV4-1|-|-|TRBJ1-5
CASSQETGVGQPQHF
TGCGCCAGCAGCCAAGAAACGGGAGTCGGACAGCCCCAGCATTTT
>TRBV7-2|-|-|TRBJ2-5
CASMRGGGETQYF
TGTGCCAGCATGAGAGGGGGGGGTGAGACCCAGTACTTC
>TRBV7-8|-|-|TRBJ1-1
CASSFTGKSTEAFF
TGTGCCAGCAGCTTCACAGGGAAGAGCACTGAAGCTTTCTTT
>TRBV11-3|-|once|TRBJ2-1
CASSPGPAPQEQFF
TGTGCCAGCAGCCCTGGGCCTGCGCCCCAAGAGCAGTTCTTC
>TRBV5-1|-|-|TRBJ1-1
CASSLGATTAGSEAFF
TGCGCCAGCAGCTTAGGGGCGACAACGGCGGGAAGTGAAGCTTTCTTT
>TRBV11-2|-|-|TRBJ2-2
CASSLDLPGELFF
TGTGCCAGCAGCTTAGATCTTCCCGGGGAGCTGTTTTTT
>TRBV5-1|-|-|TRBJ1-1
CASSPSAGWSTEAFF
TGCGCCAGCAGCCCGTCGGCAGGGTGGAGCACTGAAGCTTTCTTT
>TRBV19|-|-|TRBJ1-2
CASSIDRNYGYTF
TGTGCCAGTAGTATAGACAGAAACTATGGCTACACCTTC
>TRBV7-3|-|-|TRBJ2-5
CASSFGPGAGFETQYF
TGTGCCAGCAGCTTCGGACCGGGAGCTGGCTTCGAGACCCAGTACTTC
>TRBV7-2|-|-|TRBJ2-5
CASSLVRGRETQYF
TGTGCCAGCAGCTTAGTCCGGGGGAGAGAGACCCAGTACTTC
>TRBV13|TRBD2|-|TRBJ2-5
CASSSLLAGLQETQYF
TGTGCCAGCAGCTCGTTACTAGCGGGGTTGCAAGAGACCCAGTACTTC
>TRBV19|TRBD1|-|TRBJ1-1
CASKGTDRAEAFF
TGTGCCAGCAAGGGGACAGATCGAGCTGAAGCTTTCTTT
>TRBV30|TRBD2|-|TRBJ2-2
CAWRTLAGFGGELFF
TGTGCCTGGAGAACACTAGCGGGGTTTGGCGGGGAGCTGTTTTTT
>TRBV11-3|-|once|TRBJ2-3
CASSLGDGATQYF
TGTGCCAGCAGCTTAGGGGATGGGGCTACGCAGTATTTT
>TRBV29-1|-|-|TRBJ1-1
CSAGSRGAEAFF
TGCAGCGCCGGTTCTCGGGGGGCTGAAGCTTTCTTT
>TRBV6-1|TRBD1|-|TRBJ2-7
CAGRGGRDRGNEQYF
TGTGCCGGACGGGGGGGTCGGGACAGGGGTAACGAGCAGTACTTC
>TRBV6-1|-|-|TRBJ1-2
CASSEEGGILGYTF
TGTGCCAGCAGTGAAGAAGGAGGGATTCTTGGCTACACCTTC
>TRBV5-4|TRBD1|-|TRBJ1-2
CASSLRTGAPIYGYTF
TGTGCCAGCAGTTTACGGACAGGGGCTCCCATCTATGGCTACACCTTC
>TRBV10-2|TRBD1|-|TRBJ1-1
CASSDRAGNTEAFF
TGCGCCTCGTCAGACAGGGCAGGGAACACTGAAGCTTTCTTT
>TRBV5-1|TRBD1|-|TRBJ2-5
CASSRDRGAEETQYF
TGCGCCAGCAGCCGAGACAGGGGCGCCGAAGAGACCCAGTACTTC
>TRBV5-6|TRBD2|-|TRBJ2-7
CASSTSGNYNEQYF
TGTGCCAGCAGCACGAGCGGGAACTACAACGAGCAGTACTTC
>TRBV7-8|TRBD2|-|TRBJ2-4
CASSRRTSGRTERRNIQYF
TGTGCCAGCAGCCGAAGGACTAGCGGGCGGACAGAACGGAGGAACATTCAGTACTTC
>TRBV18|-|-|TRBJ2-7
CASSSWVGQTDSYEQYF
TGTGCCAGCTCCAGTTGGGTAGGACAAACCGATTCCTACGAGCAGTACTTC
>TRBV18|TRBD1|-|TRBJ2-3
CASSPRQGATDTQYF
TGTGCCAGCTCACCACGACAGGGGGCAACAGATACGCAGTATTTT
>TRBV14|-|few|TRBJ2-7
CASSQDSVYEQYF
TGTGCCAGCAGCCAAGATTCCGTCTACGAGCAGTACTTC
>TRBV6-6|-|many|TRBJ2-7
CASSYGQVYEQYF
TGTGCCAGCAGTTACGGGCAGGTCTACGAGCAGTACTTC
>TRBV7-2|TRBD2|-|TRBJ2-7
CASSLVSSLAGGEQYF
TGTGCCAGCAGCTTAGTCTCCTCCTTAGCGGGGGGGGAGCAGTACTTC
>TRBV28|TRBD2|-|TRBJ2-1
CASVGSMAGGSPNEQFF
TGTGCCAGCGTAGGATCGATGGCGGGAGGGTCCCCCAATGAGCAGTTCTTC
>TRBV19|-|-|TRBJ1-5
CASSIAGWGQPQHF
TGTGCCAGTAGTATAGCAGGGTGGGGTCAGCCCCAGCATTTT
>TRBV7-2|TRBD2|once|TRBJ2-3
CASSLLAGPSTDTQYF
TGTGCCAGCAGCTTACTAGCGGGGCCTAGCACAGATACGCAGTATTTT